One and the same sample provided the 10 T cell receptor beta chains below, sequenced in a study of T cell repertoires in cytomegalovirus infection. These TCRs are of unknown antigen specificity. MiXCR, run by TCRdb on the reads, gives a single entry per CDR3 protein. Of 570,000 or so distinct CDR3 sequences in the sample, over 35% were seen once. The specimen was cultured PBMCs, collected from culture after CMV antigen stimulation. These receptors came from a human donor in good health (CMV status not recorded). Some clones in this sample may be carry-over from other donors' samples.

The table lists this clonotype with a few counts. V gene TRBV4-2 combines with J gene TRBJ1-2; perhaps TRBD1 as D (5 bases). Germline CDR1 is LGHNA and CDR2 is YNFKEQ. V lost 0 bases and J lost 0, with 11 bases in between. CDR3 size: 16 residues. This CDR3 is CASSQDAGIPNYGYTF. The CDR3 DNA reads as TGTGCCAGCAGCCAAGATGCAGGGATCCCTAACTATGGCTACACCTTC.

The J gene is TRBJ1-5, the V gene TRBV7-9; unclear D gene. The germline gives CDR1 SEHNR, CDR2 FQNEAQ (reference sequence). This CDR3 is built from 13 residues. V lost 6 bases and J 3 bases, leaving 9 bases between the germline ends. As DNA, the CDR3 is TGTGCCAGCAGTAACGGCCCCAATCAGCCCCAGCATTTT. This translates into CASSNGPNQPQHF.

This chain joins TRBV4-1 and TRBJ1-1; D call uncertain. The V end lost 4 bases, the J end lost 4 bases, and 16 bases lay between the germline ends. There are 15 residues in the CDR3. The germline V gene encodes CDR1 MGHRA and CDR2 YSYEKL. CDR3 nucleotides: TGCGCCAGCAGCCCCACAGCAGAGGGAATCACTGAAGCTTTCTTT. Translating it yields CASSPTAEGITEAFF.

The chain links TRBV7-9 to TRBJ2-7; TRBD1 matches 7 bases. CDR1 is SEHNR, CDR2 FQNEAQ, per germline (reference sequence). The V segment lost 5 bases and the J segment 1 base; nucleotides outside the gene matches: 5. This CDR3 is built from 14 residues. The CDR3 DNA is TGTGCCAGCAGCGACCCGGACAGGTCCTACGAGCAGTACTTC. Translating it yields CASSDPDRSYEQYF.

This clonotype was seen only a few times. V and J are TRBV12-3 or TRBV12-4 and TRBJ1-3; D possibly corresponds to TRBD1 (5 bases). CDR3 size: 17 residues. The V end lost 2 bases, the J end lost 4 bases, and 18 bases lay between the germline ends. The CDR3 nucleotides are TGTGCCAGCAGTTTAACAGTGGGGGGAAGTTACGGAAACACCATATATTTT. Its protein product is CASSLTVGGSYGNTIYF.

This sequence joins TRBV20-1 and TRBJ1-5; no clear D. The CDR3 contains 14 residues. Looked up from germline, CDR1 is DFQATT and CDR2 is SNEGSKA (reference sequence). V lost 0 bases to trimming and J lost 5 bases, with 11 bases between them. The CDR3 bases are TGCAGTGCTAGAGATTTCCTAGCGGATCAGCCCCAGCATTTT. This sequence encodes CSARDFLADQPQHF.

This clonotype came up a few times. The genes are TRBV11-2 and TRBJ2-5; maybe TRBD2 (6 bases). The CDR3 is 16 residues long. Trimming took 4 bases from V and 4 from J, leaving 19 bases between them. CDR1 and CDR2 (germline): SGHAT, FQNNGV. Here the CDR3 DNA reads TGTGCCAGCAGCTACCCCACCTCGACTAGTGGAGAGACCCAGTACTTC. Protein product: CASSYPTSTSGETQYF.

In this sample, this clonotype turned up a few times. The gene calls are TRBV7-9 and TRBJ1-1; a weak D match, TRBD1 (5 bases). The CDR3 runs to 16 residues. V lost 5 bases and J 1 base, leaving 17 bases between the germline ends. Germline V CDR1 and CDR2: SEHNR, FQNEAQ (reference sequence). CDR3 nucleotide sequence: TGTGCCAGCAGCCACAAGACGGACACAAGGAACACTGAAGCTTTCTTT. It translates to CASSHKTDTRNTEAFF.

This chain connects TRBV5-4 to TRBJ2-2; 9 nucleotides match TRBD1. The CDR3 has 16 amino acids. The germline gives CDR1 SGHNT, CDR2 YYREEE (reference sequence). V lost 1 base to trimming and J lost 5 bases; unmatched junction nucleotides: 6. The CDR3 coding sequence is TGTGCCAGCAGCTTGCAACAGGGGGCGCGAACCGGGGAGCTGTTTTTT. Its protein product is CASSLQQGARTGELFF.

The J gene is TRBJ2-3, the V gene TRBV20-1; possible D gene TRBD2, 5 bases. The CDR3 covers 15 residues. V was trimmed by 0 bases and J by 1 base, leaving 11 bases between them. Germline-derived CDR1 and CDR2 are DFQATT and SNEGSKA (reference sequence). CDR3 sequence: CSARDGEAGTDTQYF. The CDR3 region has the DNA TGCAGTGCTAGAGATGGGGAAGCGGGCACAGATACGCAGTATTTT.